These 8 T cell receptor beta chains originate from one sample sequenced in a study of CD8 T cells in ankylosing spondylitis. Regarding the study as a whole: Seven to nine highly homologous variants formed a TCR beta motif that appeared characteristic of ankylosing spondylitis blood.

Their target antigens are unknown. TCRdb redid the calling of the 5' RACE reads with MiXCR, one entry per CDR3 protein. The table has approximately 520,000 distinct CDR3 sequences, under 5.5% seen once. The sequenced sample consisted of blood, either unsorted or a sorted T cell fraction (not recorded which). Receptors were obtained from a male donor with ankylosing spondylitis.

This clonotype was found a few times. The chain recombines TRBV6-1 with TRBJ1-6; unclear D gene. From germline, CDR1 is MNHNS and CDR2 SASEGT. The V gene lost 1 base and the J gene lost 11 bases, with 6 bases spanning the gap. The CDR3 covers 12 residues. This CDR3 reads CASSEEQTPLHF. DNA for the CDR3: TGTGCCAGCAGTGAAGAACAGACACCCCTCCACTTT.

This chain uses TRBV6-2 or TRBV6-3 with TRBJ2-7; TRBD1 might be the D (5 bases). This CDR3 is built from 13 residues. Germline CDR1 MNHEY, CDR2 SVGEGT. Trimming stripped 1 base from V and 2 bases from J, with 6 bases between. The CDR3 DNA follows: TGTGCCAGCAGTTACTTGGGGCCCTACGAGCAGTACTTC. Amino acids: CASSYLGPYEQYF.

This clonotype showed up many times. This CDR3 reads CSARDPNPETQYF. In DNA form, the CDR3 reads TGCAGTGCTAGAGATCCTAACCCGGAGACCCAGTACTTC. The V call is TRBV20-1, the J call TRBJ2-5; D remains unclear. Trimming removed 0 bases from V and 5 bases from J, with 10 bases in between. There are 13 residues in the CDR3. The germline V gene has CDR1 DFQATT and CDR2 SNEGSKA (reference sequence).

This clonotype was observed at least ten times. The chain couples TRBV9 to TRBJ2-3; 9 nucleotides align to TRBD2. The CDR3 totals 15 residues. After removal of 4 bases from V and 0 bases from J, the junction contained 3 bases not matched to a gene. Germline CDR1 is SGDLS and CDR2 is YYNGEE. The CDR3 region has the DNA TGTGCCAGCAGCTCGGCGGGGGGGAGCACAGATACGCAGTATTTT. It encodes CASSSAGGSTDTQYF.

This clonotype was detected ten times or more. CDR3 in amino acids: CAISEYGNYEQYF. CDR3 in DNA: TGTGCCATCAGTGAGTATGGGAACTACGAGCAGTACTTC. This chain uses TRBV10-3 with TRBJ2-7; D is unresolved. Per the germline V gene, CDR1 is ENHRY and CDR2 is SYGVKD. The CDR3 contains 13 residues. Trimming took off 1 base at V and 3 bases at J, with 7 bases between the two ends.

Ten or more counts support this clonotype. This chain joins TRBV7-2 and TRBJ1-3; D not resolved. Germline V gives CDR1 SGHTA, CDR2 FQGNSA. Trimming shortened V by 3 bases and J by 0 bases, and 12 bases separated the two germline ends. This CDR3 region has 16 residues. The CDR3 DNA is TGTGCCAGCAGCTTTGGTCAGGCTTTCTCTGGAAACACCATATATTTT. The encoded protein is CASSFGQAFSGNTIYF. The full variable domain, rest sourced from reference TRBV7-2 and TRBJ1-3, is GAGVSQSPSNKVTEKGKDVELRCDPISGHTALYWYRQSLGQGLEFLIYFQGNSAPDKSGLPSDRFSAERTGGSVSTLTIQRTQQEDSAVYLCASSFGQAFSGNTIYFGEGSWLTVV.

This clonotype was seen at least ten times. The V call is TRBV28, the J call TRBJ1-2; 7 bases fit TRBD1. J was trimmed by 7 bases and V by 2 bases; bases with no gene match: 10. Germline assignment: CDR1 MDHEN and CDR2 SYDVKM. This CDR3 has 15 residues. Here the CDR3 reads CASSLGDRENVGYTF. CDR3 coding DNA: TGTGCCAGCAGTTTAGGCGACAGGGAGAATGTTGGCTACACCTTC.

This clonotype has ten or more counts. This chain joins TRBV6-5 and TRBJ2-7, with a possible D match to TRBD2 (6 bases). Germline V gene data show CDR1 as MNHEY and CDR2 as SVGAGI. V was cut by 7 bases and J by 7 bases, with 14 bases left in between. The CDR3 is 12 amino acids. The CDR3 DNA sequence: TGTGCCAGCATGGGACTCCCCGGGGAGCAGTACTTC. It is translated as CASMGLPGEQYF.